This TCR beta chain was identified during a study of T cells in Graves' hyperthyroidism and ophthalmopathy. The study's findings and limits: In validation, the model predicted ophthalmopathy. These predictions came a median roughly seven months before onset. Most thyroid clonotypes with frequency above 0.001 were detected in blood.

Regarding this clonotype: Its antigen is still unknown.

CDR1 and CDR2 from the germline V gene are MDHEN and SYDVKM. Trimming cost V 6 bases and J 7 bases; bases outside gene matches: 4. The CDR3 consists of 12 residues. Diagnoses rested on clinical symptoms, serum thyroxine and TRAb, thyroid ultrasound and orbital computed tomography. The authors obtained PBMCs from over 8.5 ml of fresh peripheral blood. TCR beta CDR3 region amplification was performed from RNA transcripts. TCR CDR3 regions were first amplified by RT-PCR with HTBI primers. TCRdb reprocessed the multiplex PCR reads via MiXCR and lists one record per CDR3 protein. The table includes fewer than 550,000 distinct CDR3 sequences, about a sixth detected once.

The gene calls are TRBV28 and TRBJ1-2; 8 bases are a match to TRBD1. Sequencing input: blood. The sequence derives from a young woman with Graves' hyperthyroidism. The CDR3 DNA reads TGTGCCAGCAGCTCGGACAGGGTTGGCTACACCTTC. It encodes CASSSDRVGYTF.